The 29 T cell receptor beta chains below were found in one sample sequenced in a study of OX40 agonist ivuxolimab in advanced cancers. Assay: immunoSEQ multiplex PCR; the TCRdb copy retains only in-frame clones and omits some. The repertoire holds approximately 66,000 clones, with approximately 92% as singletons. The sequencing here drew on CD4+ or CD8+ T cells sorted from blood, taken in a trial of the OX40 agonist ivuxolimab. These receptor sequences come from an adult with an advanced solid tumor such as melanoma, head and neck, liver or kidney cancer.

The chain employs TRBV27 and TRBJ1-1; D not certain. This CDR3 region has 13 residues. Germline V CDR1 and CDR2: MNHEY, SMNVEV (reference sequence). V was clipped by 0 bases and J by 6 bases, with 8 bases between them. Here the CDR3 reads CASSLSWVSEAFF. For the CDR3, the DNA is TGTGCCAGCAGTTTATCGTGGGTGTCTGAAGCTTTCTTT.

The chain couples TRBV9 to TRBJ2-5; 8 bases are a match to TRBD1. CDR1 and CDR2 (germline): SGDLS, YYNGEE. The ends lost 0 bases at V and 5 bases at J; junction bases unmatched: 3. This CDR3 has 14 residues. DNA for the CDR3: TGTGCCAGCAGCGTAGGGACAGGGCTGGAGACCCAGTACTTC. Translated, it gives CASSVGTGLETQYF.

The CDR3 bases are TGCAGCGTTGAGGGTAGCGGGAGTACAGATACGCAGTATTTT. This translates into CSVEGSGSTDTQYF. J is TRBJ2-3 and V is TRBV29-1, with TRBD2 matching over 9 bases. This CDR3 region has 14 residues. Germline CDR1 SQVTM, CDR2 ANQGSEA. Trimming removed 3 bases from V and 3 bases from J; junction bases left unmatched: 4.

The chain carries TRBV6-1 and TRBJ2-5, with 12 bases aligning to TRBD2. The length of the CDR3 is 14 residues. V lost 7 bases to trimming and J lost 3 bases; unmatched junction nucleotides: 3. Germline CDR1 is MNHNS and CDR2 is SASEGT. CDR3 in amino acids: CASTRLAGEETQYF. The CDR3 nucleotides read TGTGCCAGCACGAGACTAGCGGGGGAAGAGACCCAGTACTTC.

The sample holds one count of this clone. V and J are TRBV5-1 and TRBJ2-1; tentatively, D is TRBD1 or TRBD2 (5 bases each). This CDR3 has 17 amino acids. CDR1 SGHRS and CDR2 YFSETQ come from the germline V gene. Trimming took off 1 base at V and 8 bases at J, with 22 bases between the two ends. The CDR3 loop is CASSLIYGGRNTDEQFF. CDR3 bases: TGCGCCAGCAGCTTGATTTATGGGGGACGTAACACAGATGAGCAGTTCTTC. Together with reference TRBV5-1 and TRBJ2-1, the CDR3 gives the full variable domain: KAGVTQTPRYLIKTRGQQVTLSCSPISGHRSVSWYQQTPGQGLQFLFEYFSETQRNKGNFPGRFSGRQFSNSRSEMNVSTLELGDSALYLCASSLIYGGRNTDEQFFGPGTRLTVL.

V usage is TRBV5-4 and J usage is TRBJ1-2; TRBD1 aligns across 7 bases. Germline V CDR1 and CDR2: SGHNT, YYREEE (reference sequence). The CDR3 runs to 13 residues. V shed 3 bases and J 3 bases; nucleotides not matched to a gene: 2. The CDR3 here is CASSSTGDYGYTF. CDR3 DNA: TGTGCCAGCAGCTCAACAGGGGACTATGGCTACACCTTC.

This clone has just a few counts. The CDR3 spells CASSFEEFNNYGYTF. The CDR3 nucleotides are TGTGCCAGCAGTTTTGAAGAGTTCAATAACTATGGCTACACCTTC. The chain links TRBV27 to TRBJ1-2; D not certain. Germline V CDR1 and CDR2: MNHEY, SMNVEV (reference sequence). The CDR3 runs to 15 residues. The V gene lost 3 bases and the J gene lost 1 base, with 12 bases spanning the gap.

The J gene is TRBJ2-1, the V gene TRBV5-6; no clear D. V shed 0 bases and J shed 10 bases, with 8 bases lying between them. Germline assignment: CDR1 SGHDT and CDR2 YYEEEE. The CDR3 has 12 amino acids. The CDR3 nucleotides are TGTGCCAGCAGCTTGGGGACGGGCGAGCAGTTCTTC. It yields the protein CASSLGTGEQFF.

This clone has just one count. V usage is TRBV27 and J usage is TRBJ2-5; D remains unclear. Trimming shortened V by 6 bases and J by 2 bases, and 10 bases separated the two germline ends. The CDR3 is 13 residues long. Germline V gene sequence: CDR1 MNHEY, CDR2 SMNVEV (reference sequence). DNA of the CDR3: TGTGCCAGCAGAGCTCTAGATCAAGAGACCCAGTACTTC. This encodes CASRALDQETQYF.

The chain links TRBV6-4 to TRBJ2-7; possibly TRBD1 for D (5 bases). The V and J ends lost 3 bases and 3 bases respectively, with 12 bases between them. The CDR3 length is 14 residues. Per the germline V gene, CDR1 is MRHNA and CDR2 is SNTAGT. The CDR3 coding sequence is TGTGCCAGCAGTGATGTACAGGTTGACTACGAGCAGTACTTC. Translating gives CASSDVQVDYEQYF.

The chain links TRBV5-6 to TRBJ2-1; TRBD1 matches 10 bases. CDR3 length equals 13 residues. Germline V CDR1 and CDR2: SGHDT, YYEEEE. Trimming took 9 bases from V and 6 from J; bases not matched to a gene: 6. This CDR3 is CATGTGAFNEQFF. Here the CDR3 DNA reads TGTGCCACGGGGACAGGGGCTTTCAATGAGCAGTTCTTC.

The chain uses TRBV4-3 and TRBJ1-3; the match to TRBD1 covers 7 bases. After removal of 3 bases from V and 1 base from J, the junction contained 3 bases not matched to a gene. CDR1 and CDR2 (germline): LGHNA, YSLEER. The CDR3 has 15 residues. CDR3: CASSHLDRSGNTIYF. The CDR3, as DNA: TGCGCCAGCAGCCACCTGGACAGGTCTGGAAACACCATATATTTT.

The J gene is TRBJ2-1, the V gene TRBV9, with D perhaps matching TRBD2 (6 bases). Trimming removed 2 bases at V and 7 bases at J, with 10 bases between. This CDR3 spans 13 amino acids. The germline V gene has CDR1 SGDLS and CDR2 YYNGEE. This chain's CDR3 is CASSVESGNEQFF. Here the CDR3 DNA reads TGTGCCAGCAGCGTCGAAAGCGGGAATGAGCAGTTCTTC.

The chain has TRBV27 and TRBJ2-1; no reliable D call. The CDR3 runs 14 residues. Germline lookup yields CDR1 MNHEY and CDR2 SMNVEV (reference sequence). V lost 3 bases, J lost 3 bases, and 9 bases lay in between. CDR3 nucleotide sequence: TGTGCCAGCAGTTTTTCGTCCAACTACAATGAGCAGTTCTTC. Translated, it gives CASSFSSNYNEQFF.

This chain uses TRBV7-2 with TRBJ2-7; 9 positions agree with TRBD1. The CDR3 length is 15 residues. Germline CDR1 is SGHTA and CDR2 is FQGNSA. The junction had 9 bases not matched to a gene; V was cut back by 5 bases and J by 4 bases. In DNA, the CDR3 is TGTGCCAGCAGCCAGCAAGGACAGGGGATGTACGAGCAGTACTTC. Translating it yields CASSQQGQGMYEQYF.

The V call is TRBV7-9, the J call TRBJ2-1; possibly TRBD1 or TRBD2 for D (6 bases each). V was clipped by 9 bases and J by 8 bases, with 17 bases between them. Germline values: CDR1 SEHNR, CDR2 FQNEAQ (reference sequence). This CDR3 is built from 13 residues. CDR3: CASFGGRIDEQFF. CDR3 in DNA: TGTGCCAGTTTCGGGGGCCGAATCGATGAGCAGTTCTTC.

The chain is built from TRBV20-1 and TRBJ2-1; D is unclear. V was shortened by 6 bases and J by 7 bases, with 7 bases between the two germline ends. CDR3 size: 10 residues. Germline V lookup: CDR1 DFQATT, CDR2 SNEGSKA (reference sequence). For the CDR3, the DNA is TGCAGTGCCGAAAGGAATGAGCAGTTCTTC. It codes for CSAERNEQFF.

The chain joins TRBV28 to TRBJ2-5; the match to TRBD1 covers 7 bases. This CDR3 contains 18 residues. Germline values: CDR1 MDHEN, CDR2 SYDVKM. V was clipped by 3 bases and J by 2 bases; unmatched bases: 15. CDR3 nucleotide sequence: TGTGCCAGCAGTTTGTCGCCCTCCGTTGACAGGGATCAAGAGACCCAGTACTTC. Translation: CASSLSPSVDRDQETQYF.

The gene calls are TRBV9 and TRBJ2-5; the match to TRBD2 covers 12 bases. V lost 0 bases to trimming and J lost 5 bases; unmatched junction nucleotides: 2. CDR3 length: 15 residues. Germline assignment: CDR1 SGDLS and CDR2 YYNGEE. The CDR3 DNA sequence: TGTGCCAGCAGCGTAGATGGGACTAGCGGGGAGACCCAGTACTTC. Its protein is CASSVDGTSGETQYF.

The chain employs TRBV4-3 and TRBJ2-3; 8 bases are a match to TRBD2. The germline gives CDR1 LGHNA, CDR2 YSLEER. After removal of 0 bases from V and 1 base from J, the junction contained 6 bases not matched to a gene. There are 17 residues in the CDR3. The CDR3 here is CASSQDSRGAGTDTQYF. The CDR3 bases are TGCGCCAGCAGCCAAGATTCGCGGGGGGCTGGCACAGATACGCAGTATTTT.

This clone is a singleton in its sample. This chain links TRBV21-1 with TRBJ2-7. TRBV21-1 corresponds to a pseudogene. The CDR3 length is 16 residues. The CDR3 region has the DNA TGTGCCAGCAGCAACCTTTTTAGGGCTATTTTGGAAGAGCAGTACTTC. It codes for CASSNLFRAILEEQYF.

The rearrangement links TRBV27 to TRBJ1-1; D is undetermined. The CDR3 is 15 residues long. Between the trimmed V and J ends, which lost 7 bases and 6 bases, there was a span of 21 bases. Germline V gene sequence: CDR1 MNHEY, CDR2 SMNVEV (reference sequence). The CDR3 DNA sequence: TGTGCCAGCACTCTTACGGCCCGGGGAGGCCCTGAAGCTTTCTTT. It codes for CASTLTARGGPEAFF.

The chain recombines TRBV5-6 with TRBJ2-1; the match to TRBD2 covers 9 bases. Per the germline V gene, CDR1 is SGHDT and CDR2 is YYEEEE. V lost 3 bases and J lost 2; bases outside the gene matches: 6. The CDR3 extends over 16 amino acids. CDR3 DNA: TGTGCCAGCAGCTCAATAGCGGGAGACGCCTACAATGAGCAGTTCTTC. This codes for CASSSIAGDAYNEQFF.

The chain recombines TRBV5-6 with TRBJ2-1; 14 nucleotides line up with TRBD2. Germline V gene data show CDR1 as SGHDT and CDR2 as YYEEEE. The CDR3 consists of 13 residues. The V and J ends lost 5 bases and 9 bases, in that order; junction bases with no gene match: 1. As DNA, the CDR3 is TGTGCCAGCAGGGGACTAGCGGGGGCTGAGCAGTTCTTC. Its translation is CASRGLAGAEQFF.

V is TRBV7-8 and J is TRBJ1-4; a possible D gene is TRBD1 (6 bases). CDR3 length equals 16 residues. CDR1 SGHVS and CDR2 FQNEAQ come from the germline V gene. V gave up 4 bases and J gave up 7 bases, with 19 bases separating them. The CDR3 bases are TGTGCCAGCAGCTCCTGGGGGCGGGGGGCGAGTGAAAAACTGTTTTTT. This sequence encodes CASSSWGRGASEKLFF. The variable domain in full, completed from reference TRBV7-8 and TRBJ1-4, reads GAGVSQSPRYKVAKRGQDVALRCDPISGHVSLFWYQQALGQGPEFLTYFQNEAQLDKSGLPSDRFFAERPEGSVSTLKIQRTQQEDSAVYLCASSSWGRGASEKLFFGSGTQLSVL.

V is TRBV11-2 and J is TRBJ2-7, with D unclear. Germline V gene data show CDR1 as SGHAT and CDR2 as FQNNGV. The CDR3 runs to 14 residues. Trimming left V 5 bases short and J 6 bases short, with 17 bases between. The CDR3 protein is CASSLEFGLGEQYF. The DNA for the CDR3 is TGTGCCAGCAGCCTCGAGTTTGGGTTGGGCGAGCAGTACTTC.

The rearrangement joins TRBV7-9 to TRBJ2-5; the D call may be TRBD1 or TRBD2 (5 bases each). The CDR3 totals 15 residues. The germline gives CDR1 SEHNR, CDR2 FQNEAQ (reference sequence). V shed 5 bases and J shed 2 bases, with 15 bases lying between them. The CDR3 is CASSIVRGRQETQYF. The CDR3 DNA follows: TGTGCCAGCAGCATAGTTAGGGGACGGCAAGAGACCCAGTACTTC.

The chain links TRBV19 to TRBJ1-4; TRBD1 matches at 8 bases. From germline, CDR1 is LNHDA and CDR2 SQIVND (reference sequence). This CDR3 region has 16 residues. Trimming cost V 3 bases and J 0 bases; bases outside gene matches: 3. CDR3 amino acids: CASSIGDRSTNEKLFF. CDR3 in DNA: TGTGCCAGTAGTATCGGGGACAGGTCAACTAATGAAAAACTGTTTTTT.

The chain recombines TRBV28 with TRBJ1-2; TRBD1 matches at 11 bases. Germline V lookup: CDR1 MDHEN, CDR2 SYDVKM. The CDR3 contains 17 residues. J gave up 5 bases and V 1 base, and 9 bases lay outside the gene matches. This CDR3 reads CASSLYRGGDRGYGYTF. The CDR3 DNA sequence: TGTGCCAGCAGTTTATATAGGGGAGGGGACAGGGGGTATGGCTACACCTTC.